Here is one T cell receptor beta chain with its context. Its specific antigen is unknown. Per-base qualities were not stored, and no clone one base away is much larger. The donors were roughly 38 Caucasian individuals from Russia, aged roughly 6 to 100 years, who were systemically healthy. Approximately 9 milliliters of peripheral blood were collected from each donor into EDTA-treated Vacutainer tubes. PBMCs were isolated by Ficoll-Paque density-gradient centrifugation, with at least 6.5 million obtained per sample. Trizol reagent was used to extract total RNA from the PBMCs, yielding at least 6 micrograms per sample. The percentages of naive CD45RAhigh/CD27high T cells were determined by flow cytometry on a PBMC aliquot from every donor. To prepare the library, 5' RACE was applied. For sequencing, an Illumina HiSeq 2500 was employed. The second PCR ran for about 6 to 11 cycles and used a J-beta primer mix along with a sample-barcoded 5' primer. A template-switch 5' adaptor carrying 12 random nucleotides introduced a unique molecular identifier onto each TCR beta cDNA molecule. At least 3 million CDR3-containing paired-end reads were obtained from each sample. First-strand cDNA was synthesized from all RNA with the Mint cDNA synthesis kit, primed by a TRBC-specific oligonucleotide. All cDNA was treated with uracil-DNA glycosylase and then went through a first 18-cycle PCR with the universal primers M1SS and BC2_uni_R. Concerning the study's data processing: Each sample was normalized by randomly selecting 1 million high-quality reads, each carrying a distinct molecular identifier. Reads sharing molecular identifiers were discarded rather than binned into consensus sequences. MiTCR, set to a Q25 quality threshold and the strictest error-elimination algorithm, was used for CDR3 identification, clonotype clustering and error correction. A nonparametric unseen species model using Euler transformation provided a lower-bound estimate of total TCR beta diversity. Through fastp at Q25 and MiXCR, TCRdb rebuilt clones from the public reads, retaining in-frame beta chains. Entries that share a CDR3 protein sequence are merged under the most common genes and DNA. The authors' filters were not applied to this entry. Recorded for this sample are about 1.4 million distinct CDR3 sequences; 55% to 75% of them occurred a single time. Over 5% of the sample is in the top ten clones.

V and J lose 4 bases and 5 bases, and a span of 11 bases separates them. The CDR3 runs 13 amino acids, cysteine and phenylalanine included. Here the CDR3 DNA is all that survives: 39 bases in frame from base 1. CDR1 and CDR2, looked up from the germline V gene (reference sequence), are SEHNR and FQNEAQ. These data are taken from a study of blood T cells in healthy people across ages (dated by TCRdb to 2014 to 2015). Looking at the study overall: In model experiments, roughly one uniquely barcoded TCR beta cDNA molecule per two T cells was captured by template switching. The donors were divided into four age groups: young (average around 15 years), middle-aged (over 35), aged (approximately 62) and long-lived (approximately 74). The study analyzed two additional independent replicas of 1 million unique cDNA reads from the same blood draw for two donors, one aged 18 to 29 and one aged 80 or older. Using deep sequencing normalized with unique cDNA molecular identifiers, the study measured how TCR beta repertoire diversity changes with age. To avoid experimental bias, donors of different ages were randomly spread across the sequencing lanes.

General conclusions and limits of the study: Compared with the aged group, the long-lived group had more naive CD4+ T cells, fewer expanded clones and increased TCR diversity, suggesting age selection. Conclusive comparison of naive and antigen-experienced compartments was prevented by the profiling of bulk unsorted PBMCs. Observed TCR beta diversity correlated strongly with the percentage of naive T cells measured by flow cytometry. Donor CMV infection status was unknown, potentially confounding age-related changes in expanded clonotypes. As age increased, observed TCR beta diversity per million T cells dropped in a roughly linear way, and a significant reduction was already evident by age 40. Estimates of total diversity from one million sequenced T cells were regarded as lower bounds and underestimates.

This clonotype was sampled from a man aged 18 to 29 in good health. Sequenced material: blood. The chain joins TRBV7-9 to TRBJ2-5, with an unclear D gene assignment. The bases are TGTGCCAGCAGCTCCCGGGCGTGGGAGACCCAGTACTTC. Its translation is CASSSRAWETQYF.